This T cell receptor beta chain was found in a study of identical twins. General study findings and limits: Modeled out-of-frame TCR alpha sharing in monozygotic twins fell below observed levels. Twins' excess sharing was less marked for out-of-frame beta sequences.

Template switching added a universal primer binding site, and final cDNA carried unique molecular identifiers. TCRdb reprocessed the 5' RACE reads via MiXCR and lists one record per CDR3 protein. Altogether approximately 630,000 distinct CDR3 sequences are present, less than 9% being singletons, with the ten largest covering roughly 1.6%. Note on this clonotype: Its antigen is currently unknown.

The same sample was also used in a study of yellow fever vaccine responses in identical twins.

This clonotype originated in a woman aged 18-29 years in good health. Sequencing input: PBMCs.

The CDR3, as DNA: TGTGCCAGCAGCAAAGAGTTCTTCCAGGGGGTGCGGGAGGGTATCGATGAGCAGTTCTTC. Translated, it gives CASSKEFFQGVREGIDEQFF. The rearrangement joins TRBV21-1 to TRBJ2-1; the D call of TRBD2 is as the table states it, not checked on the DNA. TRBV21-1 is recorded as a pseudogene. There are 20 residues in the CDR3.